The clone carrying this T cell receptor beta chain showed up just once. Original data processing: Scientists estimated how many nucleated cells there were by amplifying reference gene primers. The table came from immunoSEQ multiplex PCR; TCRdb's copy has only in-frame clones and leaves some out. The V and J calls and clone size are taken from that table; D and trimming were inferred from the DNA. This sample carries about 70,000 clones, about 83% of them seen once, and the ten largest clones take approximately 7%. The entry originates in a study of blood T cell repertoires in COVID-19. The CDR3 is 16 amino acids. V was trimmed by 0 bases and J by 0 bases, leaving 11 bases between them. CDR1 is SGHAT, CDR2 FQNNGV, per germline.

The chain couples TRBV11-2 to TRBJ1-1; no clear D gene. The sequence was collected from a man aged 25 to 40 with COVID-19, enrolled during active disease. The sequenced sample consisted of peripheral blood. The CDR3 spells CASSLDRMFMNTEAFF. CDR3 sequence (DNA): TGTGCCAGCAGCTTAGACAGGATGTTCATGAACACTGAAGCTTTCTTT.